A single sample is the source of the 32 T cell receptor beta chains below, sequenced in a study of cytomegalovirus exposure and HLA in healthy donors. The PCR ran on 60 Vbeta and 13 Jbeta primers. Assay: immunoSEQ multiplex PCR; the TCRdb copy retains only in-frame clones and omits some. The sample yields around 130,000 clones, 65% to 90% seen once. Material: PBMCs. These TCRs come from a woman between 18 and 30 years old in good health and CMV-seropositive.

The genes are TRBV5-4 and TRBJ2-7; D possibly corresponds to TRBD1 (6 bases). CDR1 is SGHNT and CDR2 is YYREEE in the germline V gene (reference sequence). V was trimmed by 0 bases and J by 1 base, leaving 8 bases between them. This CDR3 is built from 14 residues. CDR3 coding DNA: TGTGCCAGCAGCTTGGAAGGACAGTCCTACGAGCAGTACTTC. Its protein is CASSLEGQSYEQYF.

The chain couples TRBV10-1 to TRBJ1-1; 9 bases are shared with TRBD1. This CDR3 has 14 residues. CDR1 and CDR2 from the germline V gene are WNHNN and SYGVQD (reference sequence). V shed 5 bases, J shed 4 bases, and the junction held 5 bases outside the gene matches. The CDR3 DNA reads TGCGCCAGCAGTCGCGGGACAGGGATCACTGAAGCTTTCTTT. Translating it yields CASSRGTGITEAFF.

The chain uses TRBV28 and TRBJ2-5; tentatively, D is TRBD2 (5 bases). Germline CDR1 MDHEN, CDR2 SYDVKM. V lost 2 bases, J lost 1 base, and 14 bases lay in between. CDR3 size: 16 residues. DNA for the CDR3: TGTGCCAGCAGTTTACGCGTTAGCGCCTTCCAAGAGACCCAGTACTTC. Residues: CASSLRVSAFQETQYF.

This chain uses TRBV5-6 with TRBJ2-1, with a tentative D call TRBD2 (5 bases). V lost 0 bases, J lost 6 bases, and 7 bases lay in between. The CDR3 loop spans 13 amino acids. Per the germline V gene, CDR1 is SGHDT and CDR2 is YYEEEE. CDR3: CASSLGLPNEQFF. CDR3 nucleotide sequence: TGTGCCAGCAGCTTGGGACTACCCAATGAGCAGTTCTTC.

The chain is built from TRBV19 and TRBJ1-6; possibly TRBD1 for D (6 bases). Germline CDR1 is LNHDA and CDR2 is SQIVND (reference sequence). The CDR3 consists of 16 residues. Trimming shortened V by 7 bases and J by 0 bases, and 13 bases separated the two germline ends. The CDR3 is CASKRGISSYNSPLHF. Written as DNA, the CDR3 is TGTGCCAGTAAGAGGGGGATTAGCTCCTATAATTCACCCCTCCACTTT.

The J gene is TRBJ1-2, the V gene TRBV6-1; 8 bases are a match to TRBD1. The germline V gene has CDR1 MNHNS and CDR2 SASEGT. CDR3 size: 15 residues. Trimming cost V 3 bases and J 3 bases; bases outside gene matches: 6. The CDR3 loop reads CASSDYDRGDYGYTF. Here the CDR3 DNA reads TGTGCCAGCAGTGACTATGACAGGGGTGACTATGGCTACACCTTC.

This rearrangement joins TRBV5-1 to TRBJ2-5; TRBD2 matches at 9 bases. The CDR3 extends over 16 amino acids. The V segment lost 6 bases and the J segment 3 bases; nucleotides outside the gene matches: 12. Per germline, CDR1 SGHRS and CDR2 YFSETQ. The CDR3 spells CASTPGGTSLKETQYF. As DNA, the CDR3 is TGCGCCAGCACCCCAGGCGGGACTAGCCTAAAAGAGACCCAGTACTTC.

CDR3 residues: CSAGGRDGYTF. CDR3 DNA sequence: TGCAGCGCAGGGGGGCGCGATGGCTACACCTTC. The V call is TRBV20-1, the J call TRBJ1-2; 7 nucleotides agree with TRBD1. The CDR3 consists of 11 residues. From germline, CDR1 is DFQATT and CDR2 SNEGSKA (reference sequence).

In DNA form, the CDR3 reads TGCGCCAGCAGCCAAGCAGGGTTCACCACTGAAGCTTTCTTT. Protein: CASSQAGFTTEAFF. The chain has TRBV4-1 and TRBJ1-1, with D possibly TRBD1 on 5 matching bases. This CDR3 has 14 residues. V gave up 1 base and J gave up 4 bases, with 10 bases separating them. CDR1 is MGHRA and CDR2 is YSYEKL in the germline V gene.

This chain connects TRBV7-9 to TRBJ2-7, with 11 bases fitting TRBD1. The CDR3 length is 13 residues. The V gene's germline CDR1 is SEHNR and CDR2 FQNEAQ (reference sequence). J gave up 11 bases and V 4 bases, and 7 bases lay outside the gene matches. The CDR3 region is CASSWPGQGGEYF. For the CDR3, the DNA is TGTGCCAGCAGCTGGCCGGGACAGGGGGGCGAGTACTTC.

V is TRBV5-1 and J is TRBJ2-2; D perhaps matches TRBD1 (5 bases). V gave up 4 bases and J gave up 2 bases, with 9 bases separating them. CDR3 length: 14 amino acids. The germline V gene has CDR1 SGHRS and CDR2 YFSETQ. Here the CDR3 reads CASSPDTNTGELFF. CDR3 coding DNA: TGCGCCAGCAGCCCGGACACCAACACCGGGGAGCTGTTTTTT. Combining the CDR3 with reference TRBV5-1 and TRBJ2-2 gives the whole variable domain KAGVTQTPRYLIKTRGQQVTLSCSPISGHRSVSWYQQTPGQGLQFLFEYFSETQRNKGNFPGRFSGRQFSNSRSEMNVSTLELGDSALYLCASSPDTNTGELFFGEGSRLTVL.

V gene TRBV19 combines with J gene TRBJ2-7, with D maybe TRBD1 (6 bases). Per the germline V gene, CDR1 is LNHDA and CDR2 is SQIVND (reference sequence). V was cut by 4 bases and J by 2 bases, with 12 bases left in between. The CDR3 is 14 residues long. CDR3 residues: CASSTGTPTYEQYF. CDR3 nucleotides: TGTGCCAGTAGTACCGGGACACCGACCTACGAGCAGTACTTC.

V is TRBV6-1 and J is TRBJ1-2, with 10 positions matching TRBD1. CDR1 and CDR2 from the germline V gene are MNHNS and SASEGT. The CDR3 consists of 14 residues. The ends lost 8 bases at V and 2 bases at J; junction bases unmatched: 5. DNA of the CDR3: TGTGCCAGCCGCCCGGGACAGGGGAACTATGGCTACACCTTC. It codes for CASRPGQGNYGYTF.

The chain has TRBV28 and TRBJ1-5; possibly TRBD1 for D (5 bases). The germline gives CDR1 MDHEN, CDR2 SYDVKM. V dropped 8 bases and J dropped 5 bases, with 16 bases sitting between them. The CDR3 spans 14 residues. The CDR3 nucleotides read TGTGCCAGCCGGTGGGCAGGGATCGATCAGCCCCAGCATTTT. Translating it yields CASRWAGIDQPQHF. The complete variable domain, with remaining parts taken from reference TRBV28 and TRBJ1-5, reads DVKVTQSSRYLVKRTGEKVFLECVQDMDHENMFWYRQDPGLGLRLIYFSYDVKMKEKGDIPEGYSVSREKKERFSLILESASTNQTSMYLCASRWAGIDQPQHFGDGTRLSIL.

J is TRBJ2-7 and V is TRBV5-1; a weak D match, TRBD1 (6 bases). CDR1 and CDR2 (germline): SGHRS, YFSETQ. V lost 0 bases and J lost 2, with 12 bases in between. The CDR3 runs 15 residues. CDR3 sequence reads: CASSLGGGPAYEQYF. The CDR3 coding sequence is TGCGCCAGCAGCTTGGGAGGGGGTCCGGCCTACGAGCAGTACTTC.

This CDR3 is CASSATGVAEAFF. CDR3 DNA sequence: TGTGCCAGCAGTGCAACAGGGGTCGCTGAAGCTTTCTTT. The chain has TRBV6-5 and TRBJ1-1; 7 bases fit TRBD1. The CDR3 totals 13 residues. After removal of 5 bases from V and 6 bases from J, the junction contained 6 bases not matched to a gene. CDR1 MNHEY and CDR2 SVGAGI come from the germline V gene.

The rearrangement uses TRBV7-8 and TRBJ2-1; 8 positions agree with TRBD2. The CDR3 is 17 residues long. After removal of 5 bases from V and 3 bases from J, the junction contained 12 bases not matched to a gene. The germline gives CDR1 SGHVS, CDR2 FQNEAQ. CDR3 coding DNA: TGTGCCAGCAGCCCCTCGGGGACGGCGGGGGGCTACAATGAGCAGTTCTTC. Translating it yields CASSPSGTAGGYNEQFF.

The chain joins TRBV5-4 to TRBJ2-1, with D hard to call. This CDR3 contains 14 residues. Germline V gene sequence: CDR1 SGHNT, CDR2 YYREEE (reference sequence). The V end lost 5 bases, the J end lost 7 bases, and 16 bases lay between the germline ends. The CDR3 DNA sequence: TGTGCCAGCAGTAGTGGAGAGGTAGTTAATGAGCAGTTCTTC. Its translation is CASSSGEVVNEQFF.

The rearrangement uses TRBV5-1 and TRBJ2-2; TRBD2 matches 10 bases. This CDR3 spans 20 amino acids. After removal of 1 base from V and 0 bases from J, the junction contained 12 bases not matched to a gene. In germline, CDR1 is SGHRS, CDR2 YFSETQ. The CDR3 loop reads CASSLRLVLAGNPNTGELFF. The DNA for the CDR3 is TGCGCCAGCAGCTTGCGGTTGGTACTAGCGGGGAATCCGAACACCGGGGAGCTGTTTTTT.

The genes are TRBV5-8 and TRBJ2-3, with D possibly being TRBD2 (7 bases). Germline V gives CDR1 SGHTS, CDR2 YDEGEE. The CDR3 extends over 14 amino acids. Trimming pared 4 bases from V and 4 bases from J, leaving 13 bases between. CDR3 sequence (DNA): TGTGCCAGCAGCGGGGGGGCTAGCGCAGATACGCAGTATTTT. As protein: CASSGGASADTQYF.

The CDR3 reads CASSLNTGAATGELFF. DNA for the CDR3: TGTGCCAGCAGTCTCAATACAGGGGCGGCCACCGGGGAGCTGTTTTTT. V is TRBV27 and J is TRBJ2-2, with TRBD1 matching over 7 bases. After removal of 5 bases from V and 4 bases from J, the junction contained 10 bases not matched to a gene. The CDR3 sequence is 16 residues long. CDR1 and CDR2 (germline): MNHEY, SMNVEV (reference sequence).

The CDR3: CASYMAGYNSPLHF. DNA for the CDR3: TGTGCCTCTTATATGGCCGGGTATAATTCACCCCTCCACTTT. This chain joins TRBV6-1 and TRBJ1-6; the D is unclear. Germline CDR1 MNHNS, CDR2 SASEGT. Trimming stripped 11 bases from V and 4 bases from J, with 15 bases between. The CDR3 sequence is 14 residues long.

This clone was detected once. The rearrangement uses TRBV6-6 and TRBJ2-2, with unresolved D. Germline CDR1 MNHNY, CDR2 SVGAGI (reference sequence). This CDR3 region has 14 residues. The V gene lost 0 bases and the J gene lost 1 base, with 3 bases spanning the gap. The CDR3 DNA follows: TGTGCCAGCAGTTACTCCGGGAACACCGGGGAGCTGTTTTTT. It specifies CASSYSGNTGELFF.

This clone came up a few times. CDR3 in amino acids: CASSYSRQGRETQYF. The CDR3, as DNA: TGTGCCAGCAGTTACTCTCGGCAGGGCAGAGAGACCCAGTACTTC. The chain employs TRBV6-5 and TRBJ2-5, with D possibly TRBD1 on 5 matching bases. Germline assignment: CDR1 MNHEY and CDR2 SVGAGI. Trimming left V 0 bases short and J 4 bases short, with 12 bases between. The CDR3 spans 15 residues.

The V and J genes are TRBV10-1 and TRBJ2-3, with TRBD2 matching over 9 bases. The CDR3 extends over 15 amino acids. The germline CDR1 and CDR2 sequences are WNHNN and SYGVQD (reference sequence). V lost 2 bases, J lost 3 bases, and 3 bases stayed unmatched. The CDR3 reads CASSELGLATDTQYF. CDR3 nucleotides: TGCGCCAGCAGTGAGCTGGGACTAGCAACAGATACGCAGTATTTT.

This clone was seen just once. The chain links TRBV4-1 to TRBJ2-5, with TRBD1 as a possible D gene (6 bases). The J call is uncertain, as TRBJ2-7 better fits the DNA end. Looked up from germline, CDR1 is MGHRA and CDR2 is YSYEKL. The CDR3 contains 16 residues. The CDR3 nucleotides read TGCGCCAGCAGCCAAGAGAACAGGGTGATCTCCTACGAGCAGTACTTC. This translates into CASSQENRVISYEQYF.

This clone has only a few counts. The rearrangement links TRBV6-1 to TRBJ1-4; 7 bases fit TRBD1. After removal of 2 bases from V and 10 bases from J, the junction contained 4 bases not matched to a gene. Germline values: CDR1 MNHNS, CDR2 SASEGT. The CDR3 spans 13 residues. CDR3 coding DNA: TGTGCCAGCAGTGAAACAGGGGTGGGAAAACTGTTTTTT. It encodes CASSETGVGKLFF.

This rearrangement joins TRBV18 to TRBJ1-2; D possibly corresponds to TRBD1 (6 bases). CDR1 is KGHSH and CDR2 is LQKENI in the germline V gene. This CDR3 is built from 16 residues. V was shortened by 0 bases and J by 8 bases, with 19 bases between the two germline ends. The CDR3 loop reads CASSPPETGGDSGYTF. In DNA form, the CDR3 reads TGTGCCAGCTCACCACCGGAGACGGGGGGCGATAGCGGCTACACCTTC. Drawing the rest from reference TRBV18 and TRBJ1-2, the complete variable domain is NAGVMQNPRHLVRRRGQEARLRCSPMKGHSHVYWYRQLPEEGLKFMVYLQKENIIDESGMPKERFSAEFPKEGPSILRIQQVVRGDSAAYFCASSPPETGGDSGYTFGSGTRLTVV.

V is TRBV30 and J is TRBJ2-7; 8 bases are shared with TRBD1. In germline, CDR1 is GTSNPN, CDR2 SVGIG (reference sequence). With 4 bases clipped from V and 3 bases from J, the junction kept 5 bases outside the gene matches. The CDR3 is 13 residues long. In DNA form, the CDR3 reads TGTGCCTGGACCAGACAGGGGTACTACGAGCAGTACTTC. This sequence encodes CAWTRQGYYEQYF.

This clone appeared once. The chain is built from TRBV9 and TRBJ1-3; D is uncertain. The V end was cut by 4 bases, the J end by 0 bases, with 11 bases between. This CDR3 is 15 amino acids long. CDR1 SGDLS and CDR2 YYNGEE come from the germline V gene. In DNA, the CDR3 is TGTGCCAGCAGCACACAGTCTACCTCTGGAAACACCATATATTTT. It codes for CASSTQSTSGNTIYF.

This clone was detected once. This chain joins TRBV5-6 and TRBJ2-3, with 8 bases that match TRBD2. In germline, CDR1 is SGHDT, CDR2 YYEEEE. The CDR3 sequence is 17 residues long. V lost 2 bases and J lost 2; bases outside the gene matches: 10. The CDR3 DNA sequence: TGTGCCAGCAGCTTCGGGGGGGGCCCGAGATTCACAGATACGCAGTATTTT. This codes for CASSFGGGPRFTDTQYF.

The rearrangement uses TRBV5-1 and TRBJ1-1; the match to TRBD1 covers 8 bases. This CDR3 is built from 14 residues. Losses at the gene ends were 3 bases for V and 5 bases for J; bases not matched to a gene: 6. In germline, CDR1 is SGHRS, CDR2 YFSETQ. CDR3 nucleotide sequence: TGCGCCAGCAGCTCCGGGACAGGACGAACTGAAGCTTTCTTT. Amino acids: CASSSGTGRTEAFF.